This TCR beta chain was identified in a study of blood T cells in healthy people across ages. Regarding the study as a whole: The fall in TCR beta diversity per million T cells was roughly linear with age. Compared with aged donors, long-lived donors showed fewer expanded clones, suggesting selection.

Regarding this clonotype: Antigen: not known.

CDR3 length: 13 residues. Germline V gene sequence: CDR1 SQVTM, CDR2 ANQGSEA. Trimming took off 4 bases at V and 3 bases at J, with 12 bases between the two ends. Primed by a sample-barcoded 5' primer and a J-beta primer mix, a second PCR proceeded for 7 to 11 cycles. A template-switch adaptor with 12 random nucleotides tagged each cDNA molecule. MiXCR, applied by TCRdb to the 5' RACE reads, yields one record per CDR3 protein. The sample holds 650,000 to 1,000,000 distinct CDR3 sequences, about 36% seen once. The rearrangement joins TRBV29-1 to TRBJ1-2, with D perhaps TRBD1 (6 bases). The origin of this receptor is a man aged 18-30 years in good health. The source material was blood. The CDR3 nucleotides are TGCAGCGTTGCAGGAGGGGGAGACTATGGCTACACCTTC. It yields the protein CSVAGGGDYGYTF.